This T cell receptor beta chain was found in a study of post-analysis software for immune sequencing data. General study findings and limits: When patients were compared with controls, four or five TRBV segments were more frequent, TRBV5-6, TRBV5-1 and TRBV20-1 among them. The normalized Chao1 diversity of multiple sclerosis patients was significantly lower than that of controls.

Presence of unique molecular identifiers characterized the TCR beta cDNA libraries. In TCRdb, the PCR reads were re-called with MiXCR into one record per CDR3 protein. The table records hundreds of thousands of distinct CDR3 sequences, 25% to 30% of them present only once. This CDR3 region has 17 residues. Worth noting for this clonotype: The antigen remains undetermined.

Sequencing was performed on blood. The TCR was taken from a girl under 18 with multiple sclerosis. The chain has TRBV21-1 and TRBJ2-3; the table's D call of TRBD1 was not tested on the DNA. TRBV21-1 is designated a pseudogene. CDR3 nucleotide sequence: TGTGCCAGCAGCACCACTCTGACAGGCGCTAGCACAGATACGCAGTATTTT. Residues: CASSTTLTGASTDTQYF.